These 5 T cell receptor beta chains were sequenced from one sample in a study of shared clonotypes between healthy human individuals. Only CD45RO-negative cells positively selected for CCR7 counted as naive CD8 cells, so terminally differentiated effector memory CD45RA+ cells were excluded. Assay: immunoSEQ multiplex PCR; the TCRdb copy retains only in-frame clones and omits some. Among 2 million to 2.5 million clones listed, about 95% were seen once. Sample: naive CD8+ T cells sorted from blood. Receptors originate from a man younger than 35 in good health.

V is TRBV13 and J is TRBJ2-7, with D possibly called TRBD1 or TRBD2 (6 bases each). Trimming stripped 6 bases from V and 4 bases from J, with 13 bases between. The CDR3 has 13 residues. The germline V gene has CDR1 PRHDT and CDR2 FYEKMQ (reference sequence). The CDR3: CASRERGRYEQYF. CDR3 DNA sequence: TGTGCCAGCAGGGAGAGGGGGAGGTACGAGCAGTACTTC.

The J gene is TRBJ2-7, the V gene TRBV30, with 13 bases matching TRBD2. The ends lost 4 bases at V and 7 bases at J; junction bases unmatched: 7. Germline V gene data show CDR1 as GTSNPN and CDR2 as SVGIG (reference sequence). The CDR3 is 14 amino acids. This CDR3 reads CAWTWTSGGLEQYF. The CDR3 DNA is TGTGCCTGGACCTGGACTAGCGGGGGTTTGGAGCAGTACTTC. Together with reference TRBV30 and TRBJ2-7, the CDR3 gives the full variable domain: SQTIHQWPATLVQPVGSPLSLECTVEGTSNPNLYWYRQAAGRGLQLLFYSVGIGQISSEVPQNLSASRPQDRQFILSSKKLLLSDSGFYLCAWTWTSGGLEQYFGPGTRLTVT.

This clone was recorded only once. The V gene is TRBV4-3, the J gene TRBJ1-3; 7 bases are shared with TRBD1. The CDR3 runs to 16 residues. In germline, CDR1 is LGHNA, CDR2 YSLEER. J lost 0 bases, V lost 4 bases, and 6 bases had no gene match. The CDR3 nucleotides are TGCGCCAGCAGCCCCCAGGGGGAAGGCTCTGGAAACACCATATATTTT. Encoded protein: CASSPQGEGSGNTIYF.

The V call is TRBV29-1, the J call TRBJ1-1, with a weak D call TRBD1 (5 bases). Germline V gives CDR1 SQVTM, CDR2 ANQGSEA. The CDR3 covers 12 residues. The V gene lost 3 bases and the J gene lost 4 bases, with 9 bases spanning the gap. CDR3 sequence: CSVDEGSTEAFF. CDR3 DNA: TGCAGCGTTGATGAGGGGAGCACTGAAGCTTTCTTT.

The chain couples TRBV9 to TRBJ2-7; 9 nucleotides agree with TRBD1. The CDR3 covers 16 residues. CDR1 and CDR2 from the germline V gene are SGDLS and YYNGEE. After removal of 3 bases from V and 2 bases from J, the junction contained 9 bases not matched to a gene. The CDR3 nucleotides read TGTGCCAGCAGCGATACAGGGGGCCTTCTCGCCTACGAGCAGTACTTC. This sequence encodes CASSDTGGLLAYEQYF.